This is a list of T cell receptor beta chains from one sample in a study of T cell changes during pregnancy in multiple sclerosis. Generated by immunoSEQ multiplex PCR, the TCRdb table keeps only in-frame clones and is missing some. The data contain tens of thousands of clones, 90% of them singletons. Sequencing was performed on peripheral blood, taken in the first trimester of pregnancy. The source is a female donor in good health, enrolled as a control in a pregnancy study. Each CDR3 is given with its conserved first and last residue. Fields, in order: D gene, clone size, J gene, V gene, CDR3 DNA, CDR3 protein. The D gene is left open where the match is weak. Part of the rows lack a size; the others show once, few, many or a class for expanded clones.

>-|-|TRBJ1-2|TRBV6-5
TGTGCCAGCAGTCCGTCGGTGCTCGGGAACTATGGCTACACCTTC
CASSPSVLGNYGYTF
>TRBD2|-|TRBJ2-7|TRBV9
TGTGCCAGCAGCGTAGGAGAGCGGGAGGTAGGGGAGCAGTACTTC
CASSVGEREVGEQYF
>TRBD2|-|TRBJ2-4|TRBV2
TGTGCCAGCAGTGACCCCACTAGCGCCCAAGCCAAAAACATTCAGTACTTC
CASSDPTSAQAKNIQYF
>-|-|TRBJ2-7|TRBV18
TGTGCCAGCTCACCCCTCCCCGGGGGTGGTGTTTCTTACGAGCAGTACTTC
CASSPLPGGGVSYEQYF
>TRBD1|-|TRBJ1-1|TRBV4-2
TGTGCCAGCAGCCCGACAGGGGCGGGCGACACTGAAGCTTTCTTT
CASSPTGAGDTEAFF
>TRBD1|-|TRBJ1-3|TRBV18
TGTGCCAGCTCACCATCACAGGGGGGCTCTGGAAACACCATATATTTT
CASSPSQGGSGNTIYF
>-|-|TRBJ1-5|TRBV29-1
TGCAGCGTTGAAGATTTGACAGTCCGCAATCAGCCCCAGCATTTT
CSVEDLTVRNQPQHF
>-|-|TRBJ1-1|TRBV28
TGTGCCAGCACCGTACAGGTAATGAACACTGAAGCTTTCTTT
CASTVQVMNTEAFF
>-|once|TRBJ2-7|TRBV5-1
TGCGCCAGCAGCGCCAGCACCAGGGACTACGAGCAGTACTTC
CASSASTRDYEQYF
>-|-|TRBJ2-7|TRBV30
TGTGCCTGGAGTGGAACAGTTCCTTTCGAGCAGTACTTC
CAWSGTVPFEQYF
>-|-|TRBJ1-5|TRBV6-5
TGTGCCAGCAGCGCTACCGAGGGAAAGCCCCAGCATTTT
CASSATEGKPQHF
>-|-|TRBJ2-2|TRBV7-6
TGTGCCAGCAGCCTAAACTGGGGGGAGTTTAACACCGGGGAGCTGTTTTTT
CASSLNWGEFNTGELFF
>-|once|TRBJ2-3|TRBV5-4
TGTGCCAGCAGCTTGTCCGGGGGGCGGCGGACAGATACGCAGTATTTT
CASSLSGGRRTDTQYF
>TRBD1|-|TRBJ1-4|TRBV28
TGTGCCAGCGGGGGGACAGTCTTTAATGAAAAACTGTTTTTT
CASGGTVFNEKLFF
>TRBD1|-|TRBJ1-5|TRBV6-1
TGTGCCAGCAGCGCCGGACAGGGGGTAGATCAGCCCCAGCATTTT
CASSAGQGVDQPQHF
>-|-|TRBJ2-7|TRBV7-4
TGTGCCAGCCGACCCCCCCAGGGAAGCGAGCAGTACTTC
CASRPPQGSEQYF
>TRBD1|-|TRBJ2-1|TRBV19
TGTGCCAGTAGTCTTCGAGGACAGGGTGGTAGTAGGTCCTACAATGAGCAGTTCTTC
CASSLRGQGGSRSYNEQFF
>-|-|TRBJ2-1|TRBV19
TGTGCCAGTAGTGTTCACGCAGGAAATGAGCAGTTCTTC
CASSVHAGNEQFF
>-|once|TRBJ1-3|TRBV9
TGTGCCAGCAGCGCGACAGGAAACACCATATATTTT
CASSATGNTIYF
>TRBD2|-|TRBJ2-1|TRBV7-9
TGTGCCAGCAGGGTGGGGCTAGCGGGAGGCAATGAGCAGTTCTTC
CASRVGLAGGNEQFF
>TRBD1|-|TRBJ1-5|TRBV6-1
TGTGCCAGCAGTGAAATGTCAGGGGGACGCCAGCCCCAGCATTTT
CASSEMSGGRQPQHF
>TRBD1|-|TRBJ2-1|TRBV7-3
TGTGCCAGCAGCTTAAATGGGGCAGGACAGGGGAACAATGAGCAGTTCTTC
CASSLNGAGQGNNEQFF
>TRBD1|few|TRBJ1-2|TRBV6-6
TGTGCCAGCAGTTACCCGGAGGGTCAGGGGGCTATTGGCTACACCTTC
CASSYPEGQGAIGYTF
>-|once|TRBJ2-7|TRBV6-5
TGTGCCAGCAGTTACTCAACCCGGGGGTACGAGCAGTACTTC
CASSYSTRGYEQYF
>-|-|TRBJ1-2|TRBV19
TGTGCCAGTAGACAAAGGCGGGGTTCCGGGAGGGGCTACACCTTC
CASRQRRGSGRGYTF
>TRBD1|-|TRBJ2-5|TRBV19
TGTGCCAGTAGGACCGGGACAGGGTACGCAGAGACCCAGTACTTC
CASRTGTGYAETQYF
>-|-|TRBJ1-2|TRBV23-1
TGCGCCAGCAGGGCCCCCGGTTGGGCCTCCTTCTATGGCTACACCTTC
CASRAPGWASFYGYTF
>-|-|TRBJ2-7|TRBV18
TGTGCCAGCTCACCGGTGACAGCCTACGAGCAGTACTTC
CASSPVTAYEQYF
>TRBD1|-|TRBJ2-1|TRBV7-2
TGTGCCAGCAGCTTACCAGACAGGGGGTTTTTCTCCTACAATGAGCAGTTCTTC
CASSLPDRGFFSYNEQFF
>-|-|TRBJ2-3|TRBV4-2
TGTGCCAGCAGCCAGGAGCGCACACAAGCCGCCCAGAGGACAGATACGCAGTATTTT
CASSQERTQAAQRTDTQYF
>-|-|TRBJ2-7|TRBV5-4
TGTGCCAGCAGCTTAAGAATCGGAGCGTTCTCCTACGAGCAGTACTTC
CASSLRIGAFSYEQYF